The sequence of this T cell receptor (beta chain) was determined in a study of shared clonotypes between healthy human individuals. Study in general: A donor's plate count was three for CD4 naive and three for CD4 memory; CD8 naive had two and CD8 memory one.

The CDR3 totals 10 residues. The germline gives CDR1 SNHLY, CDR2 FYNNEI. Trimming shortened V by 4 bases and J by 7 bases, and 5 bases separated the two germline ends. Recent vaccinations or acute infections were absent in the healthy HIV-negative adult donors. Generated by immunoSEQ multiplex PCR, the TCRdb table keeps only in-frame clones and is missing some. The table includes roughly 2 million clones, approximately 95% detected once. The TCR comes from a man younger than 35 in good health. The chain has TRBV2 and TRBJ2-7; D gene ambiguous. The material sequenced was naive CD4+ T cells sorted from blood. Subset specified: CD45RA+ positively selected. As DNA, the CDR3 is TGTGCCAGCAGTGTCAGGGAGCAGTACTTC. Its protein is CASSVREQYF.